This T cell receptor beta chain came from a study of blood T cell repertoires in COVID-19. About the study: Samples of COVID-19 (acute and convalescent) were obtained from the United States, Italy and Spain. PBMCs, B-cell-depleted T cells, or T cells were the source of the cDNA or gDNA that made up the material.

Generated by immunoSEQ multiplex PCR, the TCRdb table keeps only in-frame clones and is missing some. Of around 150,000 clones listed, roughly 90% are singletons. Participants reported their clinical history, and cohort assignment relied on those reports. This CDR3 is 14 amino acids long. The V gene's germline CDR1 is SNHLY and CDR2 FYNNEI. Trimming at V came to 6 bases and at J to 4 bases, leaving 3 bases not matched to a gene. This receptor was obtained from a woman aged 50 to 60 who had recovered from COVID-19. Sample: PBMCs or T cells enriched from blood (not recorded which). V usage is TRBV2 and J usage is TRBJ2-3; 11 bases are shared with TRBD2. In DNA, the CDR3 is TGTGCCAGCAGGGGGACTAGCGGTTCAGATACGCAGTATTTT. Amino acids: CASRGTSGSDTQYF.